The 8 T cell receptor beta chains in this list originate from one sample, sequenced in a study of blood T cell repertoires in COVID-19. Sequencing was performed with immunoSEQ multiplex PCR; in TCRdb, only in-frame clones are kept and a portion is missing. In the table there are about 53,000 clones, roughly 90% of which are singletons. Specimen: peripheral blood. These receptors came from an older man with acute or convalescent COVID-19.

The rearrangement links TRBV3-1 (or the pseudogene TRBV3-2) to TRBJ1-5; D unclear. The CDR3 has 14 residues. Germline V lookup: CDR1 LGHDT, CDR2 YNNKEL (reference sequence). V lost 0 bases to trimming and J lost 4 bases, with 7 bases between them. Here the CDR3 DNA reads TGTGCCAGCAGCCAAGATCCGGGGAATCAGCCCCAGCATTTT. Translating gives CASSQDPGNQPQHF.

The chain combines TRBV5-8 with TRBJ2-2; 8 positions agree with TRBD1. With 4 bases clipped from V and 7 bases from J, the junction kept 9 bases outside the gene matches. CDR1 and CDR2 from the germline V gene are SGHTS and YDEGEE. This CDR3 region has 15 residues. The CDR3 DNA reads TGTGCCAGCAGCAGTCGGGGACAGGTCGACGGGGAGCTGTTTTTT. Translating it yields CASSSRGQVDGELFF.

The chain combines TRBV5-1 with TRBJ1-2, with 7 bases lining up with TRBD1. The V segment lost 4 bases and the J segment 8 bases; nucleotides outside the gene matches: 14. The CDR3 extends over 15 amino acids. Germline V gene data show CDR1 as SGHRS and CDR2 as YFSETQ. CDR3 residues: CASSPDRVHQGGYTF. CDR3 nucleotides: TGCGCCAGCAGCCCCGACAGGGTCCATCAGGGAGGCTACACCTTC.

The V call is TRBV7-2, the J call TRBJ1-5; D may be TRBD1 (6 bases). The CDR3 is 14 amino acids. V dropped 5 bases and J dropped 0 bases, with 8 bases sitting between them. The germline V gene has CDR1 SGHTA and CDR2 FQGNSA. The CDR3: CASSLDSSNQPQHF. The DNA for the CDR3 is TGTGCCAGCAGCCTGGACAGTAGCAATCAGCCCCAGCATTTT. Looking up the rest from reference TRBV7-2 and TRBJ1-5 gives the full variable domain: GAGVSQSPSNKVTEKGKDVELRCDPISGHTALYWYRQSLGQGLEFLIYFQGNSAPDKSGLPSDRFSAERTGGSVSTLTIQRTQQEDSAVYLCASSLDSSNQPQHFGDGTRLSIL.

This clone was seen just once. This chain joins TRBV6-1 and TRBJ1-5; D is uncertain. Germline lookup yields CDR1 MNHNS and CDR2 SASEGT. V gave up 3 bases and J gave up 7 bases, with 7 bases separating them. The CDR3 is made up of 12 amino acids. The CDR3: CASSDRSQPQHF. The DNA of the CDR3 is TGTGCCAGCAGTGACAGGTCACAGCCCCAGCATTTT.

The V gene is TRBV7-3, the J gene TRBJ2-3, with 9 bases aligning to TRBD1. J gave up 5 bases and V 7 bases, and 16 bases lay outside the gene matches. Germline assignment: CDR1 SGHTA and CDR2 FQGTGA. The CDR3 totals 17 residues. The CDR3: CASTSGLGTGTGDTQYF. CDR3 bases: TGTGCCAGCACTTCGGGTCTAGGGACAGGGACAGGAGATACGCAGTATTTT.

The chain couples TRBV25-1 to TRBJ2-2; possible D gene TRBD2, 5 bases. The CDR3 extends over 16 amino acids. V lost 5 bases and J 2 bases, leaving 15 bases between the germline ends. Germline CDR1 MGHDK, CDR2 SYGVNS. The CDR3, as DNA: TGTGCCAGCAGTCCCCGGGGATTTTCTAACACCGGGGAGCTGTTTTTT. Translation gives CASSPRGFSNTGELFF.

The chain recombines TRBV28 with TRBJ1-2; D uncertain. Germline loops: CDR1 MDHEN, CDR2 SYDVKM. Trimming took off 8 bases at V and 4 bases at J, with 8 bases between the two ends. The CDR3 is made up of 11 amino acids. The CDR3 is CASGELYGYTF. The CDR3 nucleotides are TGTGCCAGCGGGGAGCTCTATGGCTACACCTTC.